This entry features one T cell receptor beta chain sequence. Here immunoSEQ multiplex PCR was the method, and the copy in TCRdb shows in-frame clones only, minus some. The top ten hold about 5.8% of the sample, which has under 85,000 clones, 75% to 90% seen once. The sample belongs to a study of blood T cell repertoires in COVID-19. The V gene's germline CDR1 is LNHDA and CDR2 SQIVND (reference sequence). The CDR3 loop spans 16 amino acids. Trimming shortened V by 1 base and J by 1 base, and 11 bases separated the two germline ends. This chain connects TRBV19 to TRBJ2-1; tentatively, D is TRBD2 (6 bases). What was sequenced was peripheral blood. The clonotype comes from a man in his fifties or sixties with active or convalescent COVID-19. CDR3 bases: TGTGCCAGTAGTATAGGGGTAGCGGTGTCCTACAATGAGCAGTTCTTC. Its protein product is CASSIGVAVSYNEQFF.